The TCR beta chain under discussion was sequenced for a study of cytomegalovirus exposure and HLA in healthy donors. The PCR employed 60 Vbeta primers together with 13 Jbeta primers. Profiled with immunoSEQ multiplex PCR; TCRdb holds only in-frame clones, not every one. Here the sample spans approximately 84,000 clones, 75% being singletons. The sample holds a few counts of this clone. The material sequenced was PBMCs. The clonotype was recovered from a man aged 40-55 years in good health and CMV-seronegative.

The CDR3 region is CASSYEGRDGYTF. DNA of the CDR3: TGTGCCAGCAGTTATGAGGGCCGGGATGGCTACACCTTC. This chain joins TRBV6-5 and TRBJ1-2; D uncertain. This CDR3 has 13 amino acids. Germline V CDR1 and CDR2: MNHEY, SVGAGI. Trimming took 3 bases from V and 6 from J, leaving 11 bases between them.